Presented here are 9 T cell receptor beta chains from one specimen sequenced in a study of monozygotic twins with inflammatory bowel disease. Using the 5' RACE reads, TCRdb records one entry per CDR3 protein without DNA. Its table lists around 370,000 distinct CDR3 sequences. What was sequenced was blood. These receptors originate from a human donor with ulcerative colitis or Crohn's disease, or a healthy co-twin of an affected twin (not recorded which).

V is TRBV12-3 or TRBV12-4 and J is TRBJ1-2. This CDR3 comprises 13 residues. Here the CDR3 reads CASSPDTNYGYTF.

The rearrangement links TRBV12-3 or TRBV12-4 to TRBJ1-1. CDR3 length: 13 residues. CDR3: CASSLNRDTEAFF.

The chain joins TRBV5-4 to TRBJ2-3; absent DNA, TCRdb's TRBD1 call cannot be checked. This CDR3 is 16 amino acids long. Germline CDR1 reads SGHNT; CDR2 reads YYREEE (reference sequence). CDR3 residues: CASSLEGIGGIDTQYF. The full variable domain, rest sourced from reference TRBV5-4 and TRBJ2-3, is ETGVTQSPTHLIKTRGQQVTLRCSSQSGHNTVSWYQQALGQGPQFIFQYYREEENGRGNFPPRFSGLQFPNYSSELNVNALELDDSALYLCASSLEGIGGIDTQYFGPGTRLTVL.

This rearrangement joins TRBV7-2 to TRBJ1-1. Germline loops: CDR1 SGHTA, CDR2 FQGNSA. The CDR3 covers 12 residues. CDR3 in amino acids: CASSLWDTEAFF.

The chain employs TRBV7-2 and TRBJ1-1; as DNA is missing, the TRBD1 call by TCRdb cannot be tested. The CDR3 loop spans 15 amino acids. Germline V gene sequence: CDR1 SGHTA, CDR2 FQGNSA. The CDR3 sequence: CASRPPGTRNTEAFF.

The V and J genes are TRBV9 and TRBJ2-3; the TCRdb D gene call, TRBD1, has no DNA to confirm it. This CDR3 contains 17 residues. The germline CDR1 and CDR2 sequences are SGDLS and YYNGEE. CDR3 loop: CASSVTPLGQITDTQYF.

This rearrangement joins TRBV27 to TRBJ2-1; TCRdb outputs TRBD1, but without DNA this stays unchecked. This CDR3 region has 14 residues. Germline values: CDR1 MNHEY, CDR2 SMNVEV (reference sequence). The CDR3 is CASSFQGANNEQFF.

The chain's CDR3 is CASSQSSGRYEQYF. The chain combines TRBV5-1 with TRBJ2-7; the TRBD2 assignment by TCRdb is unverifiable without DNA. This CDR3 has 14 amino acids. Germline-derived CDR1 and CDR2 are SGHRS and YFSETQ.

V usage is TRBV18 and J usage is TRBJ2-1; TCRdb picks TRBD2, but there is no DNA to check that call. This CDR3 region has 14 residues. Germline V gene data show CDR1 as KGHSH and CDR2 as LQKENI. CDR3 sequence: CASSFSSGVDEQFF.